Each of the 6 T cell receptor beta chains below was sequenced from the same sample in a study of T-cell memory formation after mild COVID-19. One entry per CDR3 protein, called by TCRdb with MiXCR from the 5' RACE reads. Of roughly 100,000 distinct CDR3 sequences in the sample, about 18% were seen once. The sequenced sample consisted of PBMCs or a T cell subset sorted from them (not recorded which). The receptors shown here come from an adult woman who had mild COVID-19 (a few samples of this study predate the infection). Cell type and time point are not known.

This rearrangement joins TRBV24-1 to TRBJ2-2, with TRBD2 as a possible D gene (5 bases). The ends were cut back, 3 bases at V and 6 bases at J, with 16 bases in the middle. The CDR3 has 16 residues. Germline-derived CDR1 and CDR2 are KGHDR and SFDVKD. The CDR3 DNA is TGTGCCACCAGTGATACGTCAACTAGTTGGGCCGGGGAGCTGTTTTTT. The encoded protein is CATSDTSTSWAGELFF.

There are a few counts of this clonotype. This sequence joins TRBV15 and TRBJ2-1; possible D gene TRBD2, 5 bases. Germline loops: CDR1 LNHNV, CDR2 YYDKDF (reference sequence). The CDR3 sequence is 16 residues long. V lost 3 bases, J lost 0 bases, and 12 bases lay in between. The CDR3 DNA is TGTGCCACCAGCAGTCACGGAGGAGGCTCCTACAATGAGCAGTTCTTC. The encoded protein is CATSSHGGGSYNEQFF.

In its sample, this clonotype was seen many times. The rearrangement uses TRBV4-3 and TRBJ2-1; 11 bases align to TRBD2. Germline assignment: CDR1 LGHNA and CDR2 YSLEER. CDR3 length: 24 residues. J gave up 5 bases and V 4 bases, and 31 bases lay outside the gene matches. DNA for the CDR3: TGCGCCAGCAGCCGCCGAACCCCCGCACTAGCGGGAGTAGAACGGAGCTGGGGCCACAATGAGCAGTTCTTC. Its translation: CASSRRTPALAGVERSWGHNEQFF.

The gene calls are TRBV24-1 and TRBJ2-1; D is perhaps TRBD1 (5 bases). V was cut by 3 bases and J by 4 bases, with 15 bases left in between. The CDR3 sequence is 16 residues long. Per the germline V gene, CDR1 is KGHDR and CDR2 is SFDVKD. CDR3 nucleotide sequence: TGTGCCACCAGTGATCATGACAGATCCCTTTACAATGAGCAGTTCTTC. Residues: CATSDHDRSLYNEQFF.

In its sample, this clonotype was seen a few times. The chain carries TRBV20-1 and TRBJ1-5; D is unresolved. The CDR3 is 17 amino acids. Germline CDR1 reads DFQATT; CDR2 reads SNEGSKA (reference sequence). Trimming removed 1 base at V and 0 bases at J, with 16 bases between. The CDR3: CSARGHVKRDSNQPQHF. The CDR3 region has the DNA TGCAGTGCTAGAGGTCATGTCAAACGAGATAGCAATCAGCCCCAGCATTTT.

The chain joins TRBV12-3 or TRBV12-4 to TRBJ2-3; 14 bases align to TRBD2. The CDR3 is made up of 18 amino acids. V was pared by 6 bases and J by 1 base, with 9 bases of the junction left unmatched. CDR3: CASSPGLAGGLGTDTQYF. In nucleotides, the CDR3 is TGTGCCAGCAGCCCAGGACTAGCGGGAGGACTTGGCACAGATACGCAGTATTTT.